This T cell receptor beta chain was identified in a study of blood T cell repertoires in COVID-19. Study-wide background: Sites across the United States, Italy and Spain contributed samples from acute and convalescent COVID-19. Sample material is recorded as cDNA or gDNA derived from T cells, B-cell-depleted T cells, or PBMCs.

Source study methods: Reference gene primer amplification gave nucleated cell count estimates. Assay used: immunoSEQ multiplex PCR; TCRdb lists only in-frame clones, some missing. From that table come the V and J calls and clone size; the DNA was used to work out D and trimming. The table lists some 94,000 clones, roughly 84% of them singletons. V shed 5 bases and J 7 bases; nucleotides not matched to a gene: 7. CDR3 size: 16 residues. From germline, CDR1 is MDHEN and CDR2 SYDVKM. The receptor's source is a man between 65 and 85 years old with active or convalescent COVID-19. The chain has TRBV28 and TRBJ2-5; 16 bases line up with TRBD2. Material: peripheral blood. The CDR3 bases are TGTGCCAGCAGTGCCTCCGGGACTAGCGGGGGGGGGACCCAGTACTTC. It yields the protein CASSASGTSGGGTQYF.